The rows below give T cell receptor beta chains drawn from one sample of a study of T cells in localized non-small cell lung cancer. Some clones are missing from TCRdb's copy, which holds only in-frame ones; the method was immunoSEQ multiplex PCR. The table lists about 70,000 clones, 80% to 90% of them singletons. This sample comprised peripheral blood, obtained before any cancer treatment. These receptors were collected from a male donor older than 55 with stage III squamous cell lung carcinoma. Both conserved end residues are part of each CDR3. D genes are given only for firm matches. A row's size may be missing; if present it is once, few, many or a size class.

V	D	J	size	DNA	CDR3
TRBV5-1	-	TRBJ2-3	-	TGCGCCAGCACATACAGATTCGACACAGATACGCAGTATTTT	CASTYRFDTDTQYF
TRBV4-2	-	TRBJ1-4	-	TGTGCCAGCAGCCAAGATGCCGGGGGACGGCGTAATGAAAAACTGTTTTTT	CASSQDAGGRRNEKLFF
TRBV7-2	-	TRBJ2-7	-	TGTGCCAGCAGCTTAGCGGGGGGGCACGACGAGCAGTACTTC	CASSLAGGHDEQYF
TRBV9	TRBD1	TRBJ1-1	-	TGTGCCAGCAGCGTACAGCCACAGGGGTTTATTTTCTTT	CASSVQPQGFIFF
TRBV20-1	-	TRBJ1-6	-	TGCAGTGCTAGAGATGGCTCACCCCTCCACTTT	CSARDGSPLHF
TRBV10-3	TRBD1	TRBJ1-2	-	TGTGCCATCAGTGAGTCGACAGGGGGCCCCCTGGACACCTTC	CAISESTGGPLDTF
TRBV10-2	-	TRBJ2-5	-	TGCGCCAGCAGCGCTATCTTACGCCGGTCGGAGACCCAGTACTTC	CASSAILRRSETQYF
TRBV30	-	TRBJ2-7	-	TGTGCCTGGAGTAAAGGGCGAGCCTCCTACGAGCAGTACTTC	CAWSKGRASYEQYF
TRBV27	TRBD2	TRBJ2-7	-	TGTGCCAGCAGCAAGAGCGGGGAGACCTACGAGCAGTACTTC	CASSKSGETYEQYF
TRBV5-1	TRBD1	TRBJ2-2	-	TGCGCCAGCAGCTTCCCTCAGGGGGCCGGGGAGCTGTTTTTT	CASSFPQGAGELFF
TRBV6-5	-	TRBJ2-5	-	TGTGCCAGCAGTTACCCCGGGCTGGAGACCCAGTACTTC	CASSYPGLETQYF
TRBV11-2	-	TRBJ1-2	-	TGTGCCAGCAGTCCTCGGGCTTCGCAGAACTATGGCTACACCTTC	CASSPRASQNYGYTF
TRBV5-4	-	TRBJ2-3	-	TGTGCCAGCAGCTTGTACGGGAGTAGAACAGATACGCAGTATTTT	CASSLYGSRTDTQYF
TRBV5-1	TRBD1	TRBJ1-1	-	TGCGCCAGCAGCCCCGGGACAGGGACGGGCACTGAAGCTTTCTTT	CASSPGTGTGTEAFF
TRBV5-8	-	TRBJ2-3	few	TGTGCCAGCAGCCCGAGACTCATCACAGATACGCAGTATTTT	CASSPRLITDTQYF
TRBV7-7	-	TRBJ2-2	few	TGTGCTAGCAGCTTACGGGACTCGGCCGGGGAGCTGTTTTTT	CASSLRDSAGELFF
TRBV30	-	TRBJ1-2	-	TGTGCCTGGAGTGGTGGAGGGTGGGGCTACACCTTC	CAWSGGGWGYTF
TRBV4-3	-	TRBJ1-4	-	TGCGCCAGCAGCGTGGGCCCTAATGAAAAACTGTTTTTT	CASSVGPNEKLFF
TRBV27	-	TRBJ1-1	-	TGTGCCAGCAGGCCCCTTCCTGGGGGCACTGAAGCTTTCTTT	CASRPLPGGTEAFF
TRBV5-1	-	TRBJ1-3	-	TGCGCCAGCAGCCCAGGGCCAGGGTCCTCTGGAAACACCATATATTTT	CASSPGPGSSGNTIYF
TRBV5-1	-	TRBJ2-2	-	TGCGCCAGCAGCTTGCGTCAGGGAAACGCCGGGGAGCTGTTTTTT	CASSLRQGNAGELFF
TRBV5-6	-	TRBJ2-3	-	TGTGCCAGCAGCTTGGCCGGGCTCGCCGGAGATACGCAGTATTTT	CASSLAGLAGDTQYF
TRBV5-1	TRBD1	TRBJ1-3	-	TGCGCCAGCAGCTTGGTCACAGGGGATTTAATCTCTGGAAACACCATATATTTT	CASSLVTGDLISGNTIYF
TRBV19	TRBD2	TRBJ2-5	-	TGTGCCAGTAGTATCCGGCGGGGGGGCCGAGAGACCCAGTACTTC	CASSIRRGGRETQYF
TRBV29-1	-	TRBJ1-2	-	TGCAGCGTTGAAGAAGGGGATACGGGTGGCTACACCTTC	CSVEEGDTGGYTF
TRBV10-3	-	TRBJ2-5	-	TGTGCCATCAGTGAGTGGGGGAGGCGAAGTCAAGAGACCCAGTACTTC	CAISEWGRRSQETQYF
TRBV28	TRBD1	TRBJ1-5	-	TGTGCCAGCAGTCCCACAGGGGGCGAGGGCAATCAGCCCCAGCATTTT	CASSPTGGEGNQPQHF
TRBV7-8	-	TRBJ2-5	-	TGTGCCAGCAGCTTGATAGGGGGGCCTCAAGAGACCCAGTACTTC	CASSLIGGPQETQYF
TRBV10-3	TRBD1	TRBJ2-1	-	TGTGCCATCAGTGGGACGACAGGGGGAGGAGATCGGGACAATGAGCAGTTCTTC	CAISGTTGGGDRDNEQFF
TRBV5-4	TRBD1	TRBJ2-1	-	TGTGCCAGCAGCCCGACAGGGGACACATTCAATGAGCAGTTCTTC	CASSPTGDTFNEQFF
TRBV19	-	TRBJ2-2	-	TGTGCCAGTACCAAAAGGCCGGGAATCAACACCGGGGAGCTGTTTTTT	CASTKRPGINTGELFF
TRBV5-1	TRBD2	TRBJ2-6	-	TGCGCCAGCACCCGGGGGGTCGTCTCTGGGGCCAACGTCCTGACTTTC	CASTRGVVSGANVLTF
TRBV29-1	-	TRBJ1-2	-	TGCAGCGTTGAAAAAAGTGGCTACACCTTC	CSVEKSGYTF
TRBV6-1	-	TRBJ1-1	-	TGTGCCGGCTCAGGGGTAACTGAAGCTTTCTTT	CAGSGVTEAFF
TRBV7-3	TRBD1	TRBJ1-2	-	TGTGCCAGCAGCACGACAGGGCTAGGCTACACCTTC	CASSTTGLGYTF
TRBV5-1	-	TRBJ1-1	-	TGCGCCAGCAGCATACAGACAGTCAACACTGAAGCTTTCTTT	CASSIQTVNTEAFF
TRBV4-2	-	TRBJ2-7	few	TGTGCCAGCAGCCAAGATTCGAGCGTAGCCTACGAGCAGTACTTC	CASSQDSSVAYEQYF
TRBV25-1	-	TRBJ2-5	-	TGTGCCAGCAGTCTGGTGGAGCGAGAGACCCAGTACTTC	CASSLVERETQYF
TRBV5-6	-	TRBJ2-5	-	TGTGCCAGCAGCTCAGACCCCGTGGGGACCCAGTACTTC	CASSSDPVGTQYF
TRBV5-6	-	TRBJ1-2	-	TGTGCCAGCAGCTCAGGGATCTATGGCTACACCTTC	CASSSGIYGYTF
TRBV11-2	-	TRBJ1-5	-	TGTGCCAGCAGCTCGGCAGGAAAGGGACAGCCCCAGCATTTT	CASSSAGKGQPQHF
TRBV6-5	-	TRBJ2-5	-	TGTGCCAGCAGTTACTCCGAAGAGACCCAGTACTTC	CASSYSEETQYF
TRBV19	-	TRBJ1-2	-	TGTGCCAGTAGTATCTATTCGACAGTTAACTATGGCTACACCTTC	CASSIYSTVNYGYTF
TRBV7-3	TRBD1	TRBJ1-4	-	TGTGCCAGCAGCTTAGGAGGACAGGAACTGTTTTTT	CASSLGGQELFF
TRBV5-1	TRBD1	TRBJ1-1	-	TGCGCCAGCAGCTCAGCGAAGGAGGGGGCCGATGAAGCTTTCTTT	CASSSAKEGADEAFF